The source of this T cell receptor beta chain is a study of cytomegalovirus exposure and HLA in healthy donors. This clone showed up just a few times. Its specificity is not known. Trimming left V 1 base short and J 8 bases short, with 18 bases between. The CDR3 spans 16 residues. Per the germline V gene, CDR1 is LGHNA and CDR2 is YSLEER. Whole-study findings and limits: Analysis was carried out at a later point, and it linked a missense DCLRE1C variant to TCR beta V- and J-gene trimming. As was reported, the classifier diagnosed cytomegalovirus status with high specificity and sensitivity. Highly shared sequence variants in one cluster were likely a sequencing artifact. The only immune exposure information that was available was CMV serostatus.

It was with 60 Vbeta and 13 Jbeta primers that the PCR ran. Assay: immunoSEQ multiplex PCR; the TCRdb copy retains only in-frame clones and omits some. The table has under 200,000 clones, around 79% seen once. Input material: PBMCs. V is TRBV4-3 and J is TRBJ2-1; TRBD2 might be the D (9 bases). The sequence came from a male donor in good health and CMV-seropositive. CDR3 sequence: CASSQASGTGPDEQFF. DNA of the CDR3: TGCGCCAGCAGCCAAGCTAGCGGGACAGGTCCCGATGAGCAGTTCTTC.